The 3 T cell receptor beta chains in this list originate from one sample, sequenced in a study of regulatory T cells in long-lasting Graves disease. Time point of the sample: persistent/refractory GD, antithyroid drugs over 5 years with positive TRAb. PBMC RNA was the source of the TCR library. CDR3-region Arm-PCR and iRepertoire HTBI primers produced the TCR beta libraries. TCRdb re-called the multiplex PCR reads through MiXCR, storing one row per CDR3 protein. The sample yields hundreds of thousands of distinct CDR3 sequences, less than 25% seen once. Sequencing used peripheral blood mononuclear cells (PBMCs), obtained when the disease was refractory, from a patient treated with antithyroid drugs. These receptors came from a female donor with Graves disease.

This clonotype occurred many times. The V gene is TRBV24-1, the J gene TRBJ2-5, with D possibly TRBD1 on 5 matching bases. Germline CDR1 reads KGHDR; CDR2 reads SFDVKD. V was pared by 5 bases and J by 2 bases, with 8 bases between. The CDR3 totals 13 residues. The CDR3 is CATSGRAQETQYF. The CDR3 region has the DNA TGTGCCACCAGTGGCAGGGCACAAGAGACCCAGTACTTC.

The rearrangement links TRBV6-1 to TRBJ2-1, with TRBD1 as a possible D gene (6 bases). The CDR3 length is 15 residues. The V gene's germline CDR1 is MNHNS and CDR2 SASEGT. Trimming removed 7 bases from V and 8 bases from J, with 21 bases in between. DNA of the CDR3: TGTGCCAGCACCAAGGACAGTCTCGGTCGGGATGAGCAGTTCTTC. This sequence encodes CASTKDSLGRDEQFF.

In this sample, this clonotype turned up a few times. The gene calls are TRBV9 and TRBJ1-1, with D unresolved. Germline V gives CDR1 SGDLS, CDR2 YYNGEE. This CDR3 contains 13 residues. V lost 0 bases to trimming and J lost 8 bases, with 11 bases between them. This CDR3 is CASSVADRREAFF. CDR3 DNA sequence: TGTGCCAGCAGCGTAGCGGATAGACGCGAAGCTTTCTTT. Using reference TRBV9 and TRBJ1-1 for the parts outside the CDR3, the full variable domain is DSGVTQTPKHLITATGQRVTLRCSPRSGDLSVYWYQQSLDQGLQFLIQYYNGEERAKGNILERFSAQQFPDLHSELNLSSLELGDSALYFCASSVADRREAFFGQGTRLTVV.